This T cell receptor (beta chain) was retrieved from a study of cytomegalovirus exposure and HLA in healthy donors (TCRdb year 2017). As for the study more broadly: In an earlier analysis of some 610 of the donors, around 300 Gb of sequence data and 90 million to 120 million unique TCR beta sequences from about 190 million T cells were reported. An early release covering about 600 HLA-typed donors comprised about 300 gigabases of sequencing data and 85 million to 100 million unique TCR sequences. Among the roughly 400 genotyped donors, roughly 80% belonged to the genetic ancestry cluster associated with self-reported Caucasian donors. The study aimed to test whether signatures of past pathogen exposure could be identified by cataloging public T cell receptors. The T cell repertoires of around 730 subjects were profiled by immunosequencing and related to cytomegalovirus serostatus. Along with the approximately 650-subject first cohort, a separate validation cohort of approximately 110 different subjects was used. To predict cytomegalovirus infection status, the study combined high-throughput TCR immunosequencing, statistical association of individual TCRs with disease status, and machine learning. A later analysis re-analyzed previously published TCR beta repertoires from roughly 690 donors and added high-resolution HLA genotyping to study TCR occurrence patterns. The later analysis used no new phenotypic data to find candidate immune exposures, relying instead on TCR beta sequences and their occurrence across donors. To decide whether each TCR beta V gene segment behaved as functional or pseudogenic, an earlier analysis of approximately 600 of the donors relied on high-throughput TCR beta sequencing. Donor age, sex, ethnicity and CMV serostatus were collected together with the repertoire data. Genome-wide SNP genotypes for about 65% of the 666 donors were used in a later genetic analysis, which treated that subset as a discovery cohort. All discovery cohort repertoires had been generated using a single sequencing platform. Both class I and class II loci were covered by HLA typing, at four-digit resolution. The number of typed donors differed by locus: about 620-630 for A, B, C, DRB1 and DQB1; approximately 540 for DQA1; around 610 for DPA1; and some 430 for DPB1. Four to six DR-DQ haplotypes were handled as single units for association and clustering, since linkage in the cohort was strong. Among about 370 genotyped donors of the cohort, an average of roughly 230,000 unique TCR beta nucleotide sequences was sequenced per donor, of which approximately 18% were non-productive.

Paper-wide results and their limitations: In a later analysis, TCR association rates were found to vary across HLA loci, with the most associated TCRs seen for DRB1 alleles and the fewest for HLA-C alleles. The only immune exposure information available for the cohort was CMV serostatus. The study gave a list of some 150 TCR beta chains associated with cytomegalovirus. Because the 87-base-pair reads could not distinguish some IMGT-functional V segments, including TRBV6-2 and TRBV6-3, those segments were excluded. The sequencing pipeline was judged likely to have produced a cluster of highly shared sequence variants as a technical artifact. Presence/absence analyses assumed roughly uniform sequencing depth across donors, an assumption that may not hold. At a false discovery rate of 0.05, a later analysis linked roughly 17,000 TCR beta sequences to specific HLA alleles. An association between a missense DCLRE1C variant and V-gene and J-gene trimming of TCR beta chains was found in a later genetic analysis and replicated in an independent cohort. The cohort was sequenced for TCR beta chains only, and without alpha or paired-chain data the features that could be detected were limited. According to a later analysis, most CMV-associated TCR beta chains appeared to be HLA-restricted, and the HLA associations seemed to be driven largely by CMV exposure. According to the authors, the approach could potentially be generalized to other disease states and immunological phenotypes. Because counts were too low, around 18 rarely observed V segments, including chromosome 9 orphons, were left out of the earlier analysis of some 600 of the donors. When HLA alleles, especially DR and DQ, strongly co-occurred, attributing TCR associations to individual alleles was difficult. A further reported finding was that TCR beta sequences accurately predicted the HLA-A and HLA-B alleles for most subjects in the first cohort. An earlier analysis of 587 of the donors showed that most TCR beta V segments appeared in productive rearrangements either about 87% or about 30% of the time, which broadly matched IMGT annotations. The classifier was reported to diagnose cytomegalovirus status with high specificity and sensitivity in both the original cohort and the validation cohort. In a later analysis, several top co-occurrence clusters were reported to appear linked to parvovirus B19, influenza, CMV and Epstein-Barr virus. HLA typing was unavailable for some donors at each locus, so association tests used only the typed subset. A few of the identified cytomegalovirus-associated TCR beta chains were confirmed in vitro to be specific for cytomegalovirus antigens. Most TCR sequences were seen in very few donors, while some public TCRs were found in many individuals. Linkage disequilibrium might explain the correlated functional status among segregating V segments, but an unknown experimental factor could not be ruled out. In a later analysis, HLA-associated TCR beta chains showed more clonal expansion and lower generation probabilities than non-associated chains that were equally common. A later genetic analysis reported fewer N-insertions in productive TCRs among donors in an Asian-associated ancestry cluster than the roughly 640-donor mean.

Library construction relied on the immunoSEQ multiplex PCR assay. The multiplex PCR relied on a mix of 60 forward primers for TCR Vbeta segments and 13 reverse primers for TCR Jbeta segments. A multiplex PCR assay on genomic DNA amplified the CDR3 region of rearranged TCR beta genes. Amplified TCR beta libraries were sequenced as 87-base-pair reads on the Illumina HiSeq System. The study's processing was this. A later analysis counted 65 million to 90 million unique TCR beta chains across the 550 to 700 repertoires, and 9.5 million to 11 million of these chains were shared by at least two donors. To remove PCR and sequencing errors, raw reads were error-corrected and collapsed into unique sequences using a nearest-neighbor algorithm that merged closely related sequences. CDR3 sequences were aligned to IMGT reference sequences to assign V, D and J gene segments. For a sequence to be retained, at least a six-nucleotide match to both a V gene segment and a J gene segment was required. Rearrangements were called productive when the CDR3 lacked stop codons and stayed in frame with V and J; all others were non-productive. CDR3 was defined by IMGT convention, running from the second conserved V-encoded cysteine to the conserved J-encoded phenylalanine. The earlier analysis of 500 to 750 of the donors excluded any sequence lacking an unambiguous match to a single V gene segment. An earlier analysis of under 750 of the donors called V segments functional above 56.7% productive rearrangements and segregating when the between-donor standard deviation exceeded 5%. A statistical classification framework was developed to diagnose cytomegalovirus status using the catalog of TCR beta chain sequences. In a later analysis, TCR nucleotide sequences were compared against IMGT/GENE-DB human TR gene sequences so that V and J genes could be assigned. In a later analysis, CDR3 sequences and most-parsimonious VDJ recombination scenarios were assigned using the TCRdist pipeline. In a later analysis, every TCR beta chain was defined by the combination of its CDR3 amino acid sequence and its V-gene family, and reads without a unique V-gene family were dropped. To address suspected cross-contamination and a sequencing artifact, a later analysis removed roughly 640 highly shared, low-generation-probability nucleotide sequences. For each public chain, a later analysis derived a clonal expansion index from normalized ranks of inferred template counts within each repertoire. A later analysis computed generation probabilities with a VDJ recombination model fitted to out-of-frame rearrangements, and checked the results against IGoR. Hypergeometric tests were used in a later analysis to score TCR-TCR, TCR-HLA and TCR-CMV co-occurrence, with a repertoire-size bias correction applied to the TCR pairs. False discovery rates were estimated in a later analysis by permuting HLA or CMV assignments 20 times. In a later analysis, co-occurring TCRs were grouped with DBSCAN, and TCRdist sequence similarity was added when clustering was performed within HLA-allele-positive subsets. Repertoires with fewer than 30,000 or more than 120,000 public chains, plus five repertoires with anomalous nucleotide sharing, were excluded from co-occurrence clustering. Entries here come from immuneACCESS through TCRdb and include only in-frame sequences with V and J called. Some clones fail to appear in such tables; in the studies checked, an unresolved V gene covers under half of the shortfall, and the cause of the remainder is unknown. That table supplies the V and J calls and clone size; D and trimming were determined from the DNA. The sample table records around 160,000 clones; roughly 79% of these occur just once. The top ten hold 11% to 15% of the sample.

The cohort consisted of hundreds of healthy bone marrow donors. At the time of sampling, every cohort member was nominally healthy, though immune exposures that went unrecorded were likely present. The donor tested CMV seropositive, placing the donor among the approximately 290 seropositive members of the cohort. A peripheral blood sample was collected from each donor, and TCR beta sequencing was performed on peripheral blood mononuclear cells. Genomic DNA extraction from the blood cell samples was performed with the Qiagen DNeasy Blood Extraction Kit. As regards this clone: No cognate antigen has been identified for it. No base qualities exist here, and no much larger clone lies one base off it.

As encoded in the germline V gene (reference sequence), CDR1 is SGHNT while CDR2 is YYREEE. From the cysteine up to the phenylalanine, the CDR3 has a length of 12 residues. Only CDR3 DNA is held: 36 bases, read in frame from base 1. At the junction V is shortened by 5 bases and J by 14 bases; bases outside the gene matches: 6. The clonotype originates from a man between 50 and 59 years old in good health and CMV-seropositive. The chain was built from TRBV5-4 and TRBJ1-6; a stretch of 8 junction bases matches TRBD1. Sequencing was done on a sample of PBMCs. The DNA reads as follows: TGTGCCAGCAGGCTGGGACAGGAATCCCTCCACTTT. This gives the protein CASRLGQESLHF.